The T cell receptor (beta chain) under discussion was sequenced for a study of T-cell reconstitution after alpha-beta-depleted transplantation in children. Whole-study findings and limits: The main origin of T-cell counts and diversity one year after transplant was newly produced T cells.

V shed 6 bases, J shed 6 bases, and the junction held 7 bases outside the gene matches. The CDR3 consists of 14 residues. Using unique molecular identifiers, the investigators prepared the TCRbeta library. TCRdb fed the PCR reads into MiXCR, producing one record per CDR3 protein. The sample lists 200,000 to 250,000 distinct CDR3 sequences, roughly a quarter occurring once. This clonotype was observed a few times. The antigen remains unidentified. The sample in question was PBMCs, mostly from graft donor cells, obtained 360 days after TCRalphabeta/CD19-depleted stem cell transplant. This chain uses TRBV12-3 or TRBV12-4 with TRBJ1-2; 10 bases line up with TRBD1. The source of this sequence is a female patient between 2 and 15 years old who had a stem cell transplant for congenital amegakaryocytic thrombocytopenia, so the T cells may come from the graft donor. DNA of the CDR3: TGTGCCAGCAGACCCAGACAGGGGGCCAATGGCTACACCTTC. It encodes CASRPRQGANGYTF.